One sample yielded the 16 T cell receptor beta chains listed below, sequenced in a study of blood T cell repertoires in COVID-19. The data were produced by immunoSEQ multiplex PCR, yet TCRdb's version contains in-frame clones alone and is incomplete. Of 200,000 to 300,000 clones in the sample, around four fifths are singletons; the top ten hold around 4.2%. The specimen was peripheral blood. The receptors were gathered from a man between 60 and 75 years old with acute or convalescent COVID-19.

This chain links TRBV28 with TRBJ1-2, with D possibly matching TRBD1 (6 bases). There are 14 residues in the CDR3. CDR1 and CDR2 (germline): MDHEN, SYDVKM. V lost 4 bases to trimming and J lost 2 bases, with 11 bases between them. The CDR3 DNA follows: TGTGCCAGCAGTTCGGGGGGCACAAACTATGGCTACACCTTC. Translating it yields CASSSGGTNYGYTF.

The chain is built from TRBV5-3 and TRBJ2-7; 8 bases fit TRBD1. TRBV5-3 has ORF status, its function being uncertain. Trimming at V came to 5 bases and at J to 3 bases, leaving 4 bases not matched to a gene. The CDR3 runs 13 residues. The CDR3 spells CARRGQADYEQYF. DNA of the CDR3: TGTGCCAGAAGGGGACAGGCCGACTACGAGCAGTACTTC.

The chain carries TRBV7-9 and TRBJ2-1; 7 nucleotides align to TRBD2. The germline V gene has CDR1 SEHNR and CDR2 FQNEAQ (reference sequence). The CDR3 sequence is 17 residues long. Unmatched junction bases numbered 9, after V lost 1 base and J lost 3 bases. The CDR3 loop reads CASSLEGWGGGYNEQFF. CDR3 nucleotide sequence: TGTGCCAGCAGCTTAGAAGGCTGGGGCGGGGGCTACAATGAGCAGTTCTTC. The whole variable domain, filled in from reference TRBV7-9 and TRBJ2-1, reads DTGVSQNPRHKITKRGQNVTFRCDPISEHNRLYWYRQTLGQGPEFLTYFQNEAQLEKSRLLSDRFSAERPKGSFSTLEIQRTEQGDSAMYLCASSLEGWGGGYNEQFFGPGTRLTVL.

CDR3 DNA: TGCGCCAGCAGCCTCGGACCGGGGGGATCCTACAATGAGCAGTTCTTC. Translation gives CASSLGPGGSYNEQFF. The chain combines TRBV5-1 with TRBJ2-1; TRBD2 aligns across 7 bases. In germline, CDR1 is SGHRS, CDR2 YFSETQ. J was trimmed by 1 base and V by 4 bases; bases with no gene match: 8. The CDR3 is 16 residues long.

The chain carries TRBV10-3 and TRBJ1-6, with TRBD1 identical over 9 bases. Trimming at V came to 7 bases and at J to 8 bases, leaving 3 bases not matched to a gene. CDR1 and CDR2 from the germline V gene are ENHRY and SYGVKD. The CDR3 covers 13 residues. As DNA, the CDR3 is TGTGCCATCAAACAGGGGGCCGATTCACCCCTCCACTTT. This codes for CAIKQGADSPLHF.

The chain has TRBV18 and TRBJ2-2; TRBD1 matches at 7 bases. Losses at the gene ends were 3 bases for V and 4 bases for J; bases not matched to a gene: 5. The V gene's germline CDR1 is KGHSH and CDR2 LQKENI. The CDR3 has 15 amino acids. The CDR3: CASSPATGATGELFF. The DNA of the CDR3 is TGTGCCAGCTCACCTGCTACAGGGGCCACCGGGGAGCTGTTTTTT. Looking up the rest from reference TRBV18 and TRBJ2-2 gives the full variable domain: NAGVMQNPRHLVRRRGQEARLRCSPMKGHSHVYWYRQLPEEGLKFMVYLQKENIIDESGMPKERFSAEFPKEGPSILRIQQVVRGDSAAYFCASSPATGATGELFFGEGSRLTVL.

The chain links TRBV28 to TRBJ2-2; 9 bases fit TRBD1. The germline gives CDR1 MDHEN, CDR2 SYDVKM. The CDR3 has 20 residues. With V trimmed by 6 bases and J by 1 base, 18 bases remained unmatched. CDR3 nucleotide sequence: TGTGCCAGCAGCCTTCCCACCGGGACAGGGTTTTCCCTGAACACCGGGGAGCTGTTTTTT. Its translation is CASSLPTGTGFSLNTGELFF.

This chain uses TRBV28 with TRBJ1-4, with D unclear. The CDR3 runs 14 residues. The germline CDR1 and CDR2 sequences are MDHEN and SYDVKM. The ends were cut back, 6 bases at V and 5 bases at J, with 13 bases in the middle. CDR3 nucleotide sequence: TGTGCCAGCAGCTTCGACGGGGTGAATGAAAAACTGTTTTTT. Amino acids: CASSFDGVNEKLFF.

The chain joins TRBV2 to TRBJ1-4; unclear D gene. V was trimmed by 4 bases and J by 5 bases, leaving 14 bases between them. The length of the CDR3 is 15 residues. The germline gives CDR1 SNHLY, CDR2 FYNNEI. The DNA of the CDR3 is TGTGCCAGCAGTGGAGGGTCTCGCACAAATGAAAAACTGTTTTTT. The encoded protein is CASSGGSRTNEKLFF.

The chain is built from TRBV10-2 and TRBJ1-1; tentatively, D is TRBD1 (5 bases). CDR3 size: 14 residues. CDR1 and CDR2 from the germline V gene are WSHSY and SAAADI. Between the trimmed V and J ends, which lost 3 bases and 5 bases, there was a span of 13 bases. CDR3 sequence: CASSEVSGVTEAFF. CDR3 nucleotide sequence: TGCGCCAGCAGTGAAGTATCGGGGGTAACTGAAGCTTTCTTT.

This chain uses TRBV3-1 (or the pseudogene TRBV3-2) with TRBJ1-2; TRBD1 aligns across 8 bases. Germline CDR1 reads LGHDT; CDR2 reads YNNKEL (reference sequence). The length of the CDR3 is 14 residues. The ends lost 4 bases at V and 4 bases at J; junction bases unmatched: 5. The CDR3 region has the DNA TGTGCCAGCAGCCTGATGACAGGGGTCTATGGCTACACCTTC. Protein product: CASSLMTGVYGYTF.

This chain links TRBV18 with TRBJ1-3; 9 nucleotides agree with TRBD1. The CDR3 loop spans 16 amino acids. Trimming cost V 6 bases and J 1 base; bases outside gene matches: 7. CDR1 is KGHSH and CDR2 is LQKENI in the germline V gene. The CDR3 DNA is TGTGCCAGCTCCGCCGGGACAGGGAGGTCTGGAAACACCATATATTTT. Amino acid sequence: CASSAGTGRSGNTIYF.

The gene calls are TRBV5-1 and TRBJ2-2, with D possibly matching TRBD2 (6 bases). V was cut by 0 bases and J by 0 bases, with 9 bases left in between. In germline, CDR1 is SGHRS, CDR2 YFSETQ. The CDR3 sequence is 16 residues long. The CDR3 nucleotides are TGCGCCAGCAGCTTGGGGGGACTGACGAACACCGGGGAGCTGTTTTTT. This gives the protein CASSLGGLTNTGELFF. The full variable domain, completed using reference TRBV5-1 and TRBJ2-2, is KAGVTQTPRYLIKTRGQQVTLSCSPISGHRSVSWYQQTPGQGLQFLFEYFSETQRNKGNFPGRFSGRQFSNSRSEMNVSTLELGDSALYLCASSLGGLTNTGELFFGEGSRLTVL.

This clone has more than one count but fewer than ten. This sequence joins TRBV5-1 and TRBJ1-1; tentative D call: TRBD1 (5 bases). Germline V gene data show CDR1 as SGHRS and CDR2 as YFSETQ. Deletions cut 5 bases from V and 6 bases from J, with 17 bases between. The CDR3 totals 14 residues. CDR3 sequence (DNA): TGCGCCAGCAGTTCTATCCCAGGGCGCGCTGAAGCTTTCTTT. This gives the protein CASSSIPGRAEAFF. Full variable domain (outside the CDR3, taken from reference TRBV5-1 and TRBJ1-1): KAGVTQTPRYLIKTRGQQVTLSCSPISGHRSVSWYQQTPGQGLQFLFEYFSETQRNKGNFPGRFSGRQFSNSRSEMNVSTLELGDSALYLCASSSIPGRAEAFFGQGTRLTVV.

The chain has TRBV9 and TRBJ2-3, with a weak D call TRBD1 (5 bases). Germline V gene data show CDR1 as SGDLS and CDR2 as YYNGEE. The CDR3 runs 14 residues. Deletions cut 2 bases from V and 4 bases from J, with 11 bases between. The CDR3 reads CASSVNQGADTQYF. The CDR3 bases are TGTGCCAGCAGCGTTAATCAGGGCGCAGATACGCAGTATTTT.

As DNA, the CDR3 is TGTGCCACCAGCGAGGACTATAACTCTAACTATGGCTACACCTTC. It is translated as CATSEDYNSNYGYTF. The genes are TRBV15 and TRBJ1-2, with no clear D. This CDR3 is 15 amino acids long. Germline CDR1 reads LNHNV; CDR2 reads YYDKDF (reference sequence). With 5 bases removed from V and 0 bases from J, the gap between germline ends came to 13 bases.